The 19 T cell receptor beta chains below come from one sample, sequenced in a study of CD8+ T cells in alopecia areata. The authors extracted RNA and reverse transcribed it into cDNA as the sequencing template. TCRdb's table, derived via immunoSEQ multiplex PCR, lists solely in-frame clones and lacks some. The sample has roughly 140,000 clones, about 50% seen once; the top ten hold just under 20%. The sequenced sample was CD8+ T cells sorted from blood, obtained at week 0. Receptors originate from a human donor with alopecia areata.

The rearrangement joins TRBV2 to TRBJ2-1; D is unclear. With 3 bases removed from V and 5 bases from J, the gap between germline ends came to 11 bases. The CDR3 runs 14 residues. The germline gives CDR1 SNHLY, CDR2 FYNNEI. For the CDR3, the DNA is TGTGCCAGCAGTGACCTGGCACAGAACAATGAGCAGTTCTTC. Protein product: CASSDLAQNNEQFF.

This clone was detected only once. For the CDR3, the DNA is TGTGCCTGGGGAGGACAGTCCTACGAGCAGTACTTC. Translated: CAWGGQSYEQYF. This rearrangement joins TRBV30 to TRBJ2-7; a possible D gene is TRBD1 (6 bases). The CDR3 sequence is 12 residues long. Germline V gives CDR1 GTSNPN, CDR2 SVGIG (reference sequence). Between the trimmed V and J ends, which lost 5 bases and 1 base, there was a span of 9 bases.

CDR3 sequence: CSVDDRGIHNEQFF. CDR3 bases: TGCAGCGTTGATGACAGGGGAATTCACAATGAGCAGTTCTTC. V and J are TRBV29-1 and TRBJ2-1; 8 positions match TRBD1. The V and J ends lost 3 bases and 5 bases, in that order; junction bases with no gene match: 6. The length of the CDR3 is 14 residues. Germline CDR1 reads SQVTM; CDR2 reads ANQGSEA.

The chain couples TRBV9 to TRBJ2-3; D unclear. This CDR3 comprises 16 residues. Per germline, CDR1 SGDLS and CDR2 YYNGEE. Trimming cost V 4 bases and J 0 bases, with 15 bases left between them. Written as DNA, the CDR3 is TGTGCCAGCAGCCCCCGGCGAGTGTCTAGCACAGATACGCAGTATTTT. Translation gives CASSPRRVSSTDTQYF.

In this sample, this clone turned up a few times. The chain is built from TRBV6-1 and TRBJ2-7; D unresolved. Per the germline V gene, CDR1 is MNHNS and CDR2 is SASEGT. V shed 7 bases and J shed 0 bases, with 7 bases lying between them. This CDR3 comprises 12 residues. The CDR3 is CASMPASYEQYF. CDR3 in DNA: TGTGCCAGCATGCCGGCCTCCTACGAGCAGTACTTC.

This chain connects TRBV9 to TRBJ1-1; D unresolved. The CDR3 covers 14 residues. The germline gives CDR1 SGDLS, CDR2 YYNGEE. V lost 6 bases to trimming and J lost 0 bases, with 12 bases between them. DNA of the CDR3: TGTGCCAGCACCGAGGTAGGGTTGAACACTGAAGCTTTCTTT. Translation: CASTEVGLNTEAFF.

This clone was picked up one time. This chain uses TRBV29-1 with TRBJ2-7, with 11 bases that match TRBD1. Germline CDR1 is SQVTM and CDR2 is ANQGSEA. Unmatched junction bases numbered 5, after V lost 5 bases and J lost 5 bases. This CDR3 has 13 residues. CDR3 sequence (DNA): TGCAGCGTTACAGGACAGGGGGCTGACGAGCAGTACTTC. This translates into CSVTGQGADEQYF.

The CDR3 sequence is CASSLFIGQSPNQPQHF. The DNA of the CDR3 is TGTGCCAGCAGCTTATTTATAGGACAGAGTCCCAATCAGCCCCAGCATTTT. The chain carries TRBV7-3 and TRBJ1-5, with D perhaps matching TRBD1 (6 bases). Germline CDR1 SGHTA, CDR2 FQGTGA. V shed 2 bases and J shed 3 bases, with 17 bases lying between them. The CDR3 has 17 residues.

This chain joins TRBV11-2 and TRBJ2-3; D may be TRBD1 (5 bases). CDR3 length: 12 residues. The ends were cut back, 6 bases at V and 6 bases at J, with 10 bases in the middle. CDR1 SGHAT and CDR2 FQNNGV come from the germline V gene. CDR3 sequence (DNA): TGTGCCAGCAGGGACCCAGGGGATACGCAGTATTTT. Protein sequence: CASRDPGDTQYF. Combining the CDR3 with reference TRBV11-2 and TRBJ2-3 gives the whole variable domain EAGVAQSPRYKIIEKRQSVAFWCNPISGHATLYWYQQILGQGPKLLIQFQNNGVVDDSQLPKDRFSAERLKGVDSTLKIQPAKLEDSAVYLCASRDPGDTQYFGPGTRLTVL.

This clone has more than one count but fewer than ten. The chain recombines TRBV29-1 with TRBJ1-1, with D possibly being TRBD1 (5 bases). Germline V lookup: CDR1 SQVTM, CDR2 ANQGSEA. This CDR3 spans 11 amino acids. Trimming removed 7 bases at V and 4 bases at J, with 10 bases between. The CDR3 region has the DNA TGCAGCGATATAAGGGGCACTGAAGCTTTCTTT. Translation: CSDIRGTEAFF.

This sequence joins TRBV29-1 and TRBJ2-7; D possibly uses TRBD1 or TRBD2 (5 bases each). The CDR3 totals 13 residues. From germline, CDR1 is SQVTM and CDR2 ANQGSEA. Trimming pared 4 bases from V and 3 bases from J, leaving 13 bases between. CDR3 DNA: TGCAGCGTTGGGGACCGTTCGAGCTACGAGCAGTACTTC. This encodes CSVGDRSSYEQYF.

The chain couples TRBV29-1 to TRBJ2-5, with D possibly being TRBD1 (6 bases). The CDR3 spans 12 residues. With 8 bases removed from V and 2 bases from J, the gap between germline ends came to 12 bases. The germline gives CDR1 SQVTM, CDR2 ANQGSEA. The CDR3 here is CSYQGNQETQYF. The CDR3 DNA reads TGCAGCTACCAGGGGAATCAAGAGACCCAGTACTTC.

The CDR3 is CASSLDHNGLAYTF. CDR3 nucleotides: TGTGCCAGCAGTTTAGACCACAATGGGCTCGCCTACACCTTC. The chain recombines TRBV27 with TRBJ1-2; unclear D gene. The V end was cut by 2 bases, the J end by 10 bases, with 17 bases between. Germline-derived CDR1 and CDR2 are MNHEY and SMNVEV (reference sequence). The CDR3 is 14 amino acids.

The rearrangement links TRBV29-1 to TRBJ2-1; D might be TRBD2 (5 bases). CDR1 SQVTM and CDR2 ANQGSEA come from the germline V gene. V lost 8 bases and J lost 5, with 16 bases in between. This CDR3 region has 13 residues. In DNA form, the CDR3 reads TGCAGCTCCCGAGGAGGTGTGGACAATGAGCAGTTCTTC. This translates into CSSRGGVDNEQFF.

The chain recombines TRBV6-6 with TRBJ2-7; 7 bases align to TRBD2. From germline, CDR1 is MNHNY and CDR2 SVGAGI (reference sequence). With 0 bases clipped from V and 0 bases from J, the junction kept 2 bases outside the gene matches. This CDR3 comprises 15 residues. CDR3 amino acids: CASSYSGRSSYEQYF. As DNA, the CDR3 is TGTGCCAGCAGTTACTCCGGGAGGAGCTCCTACGAGCAGTACTTC.

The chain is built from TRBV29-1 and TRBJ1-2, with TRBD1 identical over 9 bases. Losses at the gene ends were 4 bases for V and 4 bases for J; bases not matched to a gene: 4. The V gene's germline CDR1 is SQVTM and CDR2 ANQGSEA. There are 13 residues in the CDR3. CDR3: CSVGTGDGYGYTF. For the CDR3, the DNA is TGCAGCGTTGGGACAGGGGATGGCTATGGCTACACCTTC. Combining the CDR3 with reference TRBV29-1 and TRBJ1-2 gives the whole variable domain SAVISQKPSRDICQRGTSLTIQCQVDSQVTMMFWYRQQPGQSLTLIATANQGSEATYESGFVIDKFPISRPNLTFSTLTVSNMSPEDSSIYLCSVGTGDGYGYTFGSGTRLTVV.

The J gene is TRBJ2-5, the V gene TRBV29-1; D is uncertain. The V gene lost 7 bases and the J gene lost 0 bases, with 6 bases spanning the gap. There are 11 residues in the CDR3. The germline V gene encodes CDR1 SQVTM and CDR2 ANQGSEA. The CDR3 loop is CSGLYQETQYF. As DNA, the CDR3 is TGCAGCGGACTTTACCAAGAGACCCAGTACTTC.

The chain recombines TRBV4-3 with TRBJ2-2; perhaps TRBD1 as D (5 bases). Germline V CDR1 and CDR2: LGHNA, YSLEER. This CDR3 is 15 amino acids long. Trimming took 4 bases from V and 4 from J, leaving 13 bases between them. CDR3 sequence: CASSPARGGTGELFF. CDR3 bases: TGCGCCAGCAGCCCCGCAAGGGGTGGCACCGGGGAGCTGTTTTTT.

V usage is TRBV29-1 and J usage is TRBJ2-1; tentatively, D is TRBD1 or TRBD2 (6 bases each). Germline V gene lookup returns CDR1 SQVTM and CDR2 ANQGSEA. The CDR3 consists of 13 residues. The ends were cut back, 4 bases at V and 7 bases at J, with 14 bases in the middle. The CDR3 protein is CSVARGLSNEQFF. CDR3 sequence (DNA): TGCAGCGTTGCACGGGGGCTGAGTAATGAGCAGTTCTTC.